The present TCR beta chain was sequenced within a study of control samples from healthy donors and cancer patients. The V gene's germline CDR1 is SQVTM and CDR2 ANQGSEA. The trim removed 7 bases at V and 2 bases at J, leaving 11 bases unmatched. CDR3 length: 14 amino acids. Profiled with immunoSEQ multiplex PCR; TCRdb holds only in-frame clones, not every one. In the table there are over 100,000 clones, about 92% of which are singletons. This clonotype originated in a woman aged 18-30 years in good health. The sequenced sample consisted of blood. The chain carries TRBV29-1 and TRBJ2-7, with 7 bases lining up with TRBD1. The CDR3 spells CSALRGDSAYEQYF. The CDR3 DNA reads TGCAGCGCTTTGAGAGGGGACAGTGCCTACGAGCAGTACTTC.